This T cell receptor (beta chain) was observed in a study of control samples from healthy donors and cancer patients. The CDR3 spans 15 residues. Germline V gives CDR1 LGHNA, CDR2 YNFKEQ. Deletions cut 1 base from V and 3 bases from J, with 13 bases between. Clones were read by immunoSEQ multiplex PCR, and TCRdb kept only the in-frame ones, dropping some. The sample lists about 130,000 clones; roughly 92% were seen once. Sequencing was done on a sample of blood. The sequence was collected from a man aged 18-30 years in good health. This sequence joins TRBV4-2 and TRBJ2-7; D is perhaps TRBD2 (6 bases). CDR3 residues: CASSQVEGLNYEQYF. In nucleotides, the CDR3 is TGTGCCAGCAGCCAAGTGGAGGGTCTCAACTACGAGCAGTACTTC.